The 25 T cell receptor beta chains below were found in one sample sequenced in a study of CD39 and CD103 CD8 tumor-infiltrating T cells. Assay: immunoSEQ multiplex PCR; the TCRdb copy retains only in-frame clones and omits some. Counted here are approximately 5,000 clones, roughly two thirds occurring once; the ten biggest clones make up 10% to 15%. The sample comprised CD8+ T cells sorted from blood. Subset defined: total memory CD8 T cells (CD45RA-CCR7+/-) from blood or uninvolved lymph node. The receptors shown here come from a human donor with head and neck squamous cell carcinoma.

This sequence joins TRBV9 and TRBJ2-6, with D possibly TRBD1 on 6 matching bases. CDR1 is SGDLS, CDR2 YYNGEE, per germline. Trimming left V 3 bases short and J 0 bases short, with 10 bases between. This CDR3 region has 16 residues. The CDR3 protein is CASSDDRHSGANVLTF. CDR3 DNA sequence: TGTGCCAGCAGCGACGACAGGCACTCTGGGGCCAACGTCCTGACTTTC.

This chain joins TRBV15 and TRBJ2-5; the D gene is possibly TRBD2 (7 bases). V was pared by 0 bases and J by 5 bases, with 16 bases between. There are 16 residues in the CDR3. Germline loops: CDR1 LNHNV, CDR2 YYDKDF (reference sequence). The CDR3 is CATSRDRGANEETQYF. DNA of the CDR3: TGTGCCACCAGCAGAGACCGGGGGGCGAACGAGGAGACCCAGTACTTC.

The chain uses TRBV6-4 and TRBJ1-1, with D maybe TRBD1 (5 bases). Germline V gene data show CDR1 as MRHNA and CDR2 as SNTAGT. This CDR3 is 13 amino acids long. Trimming shortened V by 6 bases and J by 5 bases, and 13 bases separated the two germline ends. The CDR3 here is CASSREEQTEAFF. The CDR3 region has the DNA TGTGCCAGCAGCAGGGAAGAACAGACTGAAGCTTTCTTT.

V gene TRBV27 combines with J gene TRBJ2-3; the D gene is possibly TRBD2 (6 bases). The CDR3 contains 16 residues. V gave up 4 bases and J gave up 2 bases, with 16 bases separating them. Germline V gene lookup returns CDR1 MNHEY and CDR2 SMNVEV (reference sequence). CDR3 sequence (DNA): TGTGCCAGCAGTTCTGGGCGGGAACTTCCCACAGATACGCAGTATTTT. Its protein is CASSSGRELPTDTQYF.

This chain uses TRBV5-6 with TRBJ1-4; D is unclear. V lost 0 bases and J lost 4, with 13 bases in between. There are 16 residues in the CDR3. Per germline, CDR1 SGHDT and CDR2 YYEEEE. The CDR3 is CASSLGFGNRNEKLFF. For the CDR3, the DNA is TGTGCCAGCAGCTTGGGGTTCGGGAACCGTAATGAAAAACTGTTTTTT.

In its sample, this clone was seen once. The chain is built from TRBV27 and TRBJ1-2; D gene ambiguous. The germline V and J ends were trimmed by 5 bases and 0 bases, with 10 bases remaining between them. Germline CDR1 reads MNHEY; CDR2 reads SMNVEV (reference sequence). The CDR3 runs to 14 residues. The CDR3, as DNA: TGTGCCAGCAGTCCCTACAGAGCTAACTATGGCTACACCTTC. This sequence encodes CASSPYRANYGYTF.

This chain connects TRBV27 to TRBJ1-2; TRBD1 might be the D (5 bases). CDR3 size: 14 residues. Deletions cut 0 bases from V and 5 bases from J, with 10 bases between. From germline, CDR1 is MNHEY and CDR2 SMNVEV (reference sequence). The CDR3 DNA follows: TGTGCCAGCAGTTTATCCACAGGCGAATATGGCTACACCTTC. This codes for CASSLSTGEYGYTF.

The CDR3 nucleotides read TGTGCCAGCAGTGATACAGGGGGCAATCAGCCCCAGCATTTT. Protein product: CASSDTGGNQPQHF. The chain is built from TRBV9 and TRBJ1-5; 7 bases are a match to TRBD1. Per the germline V gene, CDR1 is SGDLS and CDR2 is YYNGEE. Losses at the gene ends were 5 bases for V and 2 bases for J; bases not matched to a gene: 4. CDR3 size: 14 residues.

This sequence joins TRBV6-5 and TRBJ2-1; maybe TRBD2 (5 bases). V was pared by 2 bases and J by 2 bases, with 10 bases between. The CDR3 contains 15 residues. Germline V gives CDR1 MNHEY, CDR2 SVGAGI. CDR3 nucleotide sequence: TGTGCCAGCAGTTACGGCAGAGGGACCTACAATGAGCAGTTCTTC. Residues: CASSYGRGTYNEQFF.

The V and J genes are TRBV5-6 and TRBJ1-1, with TRBD1 matching over 10 bases. CDR3 length equals 15 residues. With 0 bases clipped from V and 3 bases from J, the junction kept 2 bases outside the gene matches. Per the germline V gene, CDR1 is SGHDT and CDR2 is YYEEEE. The CDR3 loop reads CASSLEGTGDTEAFF. The CDR3 coding sequence is TGTGCCAGCAGCTTGGAAGGGACAGGGGACACTGAAGCTTTCTTT.

The chain combines TRBV6-6 with TRBJ2-1; unclear D gene. CDR1 and CDR2 from the germline V gene are MNHNY and SVGAGI (reference sequence). This CDR3 has 13 residues. V gave up 2 bases and J gave up 7 bases, with 9 bases separating them. The CDR3 DNA follows: TGTGCCAGCAGTTACAACTATGGAAATGAGCAGTTCTTC. Translating it yields CASSYNYGNEQFF.

The gene calls are TRBV30 and TRBJ1-1, with 7 bases identical to TRBD1. J gave up 0 bases and V 0 bases, and 4 bases lay outside the gene matches. The CDR3 runs to 15 residues. CDR1 is GTSNPN and CDR2 is SVGIG in the germline V gene (reference sequence). CDR3 in DNA: TGTGCCTGGAGTGTAGAACAGGGGTTGAACACTGAAGCTTTCTTT. Its protein is CAWSVEQGLNTEAFF.

The chain has TRBV9 and TRBJ2-5, with 9 positions matching TRBD1. This CDR3 region has 14 residues. CDR1 and CDR2 (germline): SGDLS, YYNGEE. V was clipped by 3 bases and J by 4 bases; unmatched bases: 4. CDR3 sequence reads: CASSATGGGETQYF. The CDR3 DNA sequence: TGTGCCAGCAGCGCCACAGGGGGCGGAGAGACCCAGTACTTC.

The CDR3 region is CASSARTGANQPQHF. In DNA form, the CDR3 reads TGTGCCAGCAGCGCCCGGACAGGGGCGAATCAGCCCCAGCATTTT. The chain employs TRBV6-1 and TRBJ1-5; 9 positions agree with TRBD1. Germline values: CDR1 MNHNS, CDR2 SASEGT. The CDR3 is 15 residues long. With 6 bases clipped from V and 4 bases from J, the junction kept 7 bases outside the gene matches.

V and J are TRBV7-9 and TRBJ2-5, with D perhaps matching TRBD2 (6 bases). Per germline, CDR1 SEHNR and CDR2 FQNEAQ (reference sequence). This CDR3 is 16 amino acids long. The V gene lost 3 bases and the J gene lost 2 bases, with 16 bases spanning the gap. This CDR3 is CASSLHGGVDQETQYF. The CDR3 DNA reads as TGTGCCAGCAGCTTGCACGGAGGGGTCGATCAAGAGACCCAGTACTTC. Combining the CDR3 with reference TRBV7-9 and TRBJ2-5 gives the whole variable domain DTGVSQNPRHKITKRGQNVTFRCDPISEHNRLYWYRQTLGQGPEFLTYFQNEAQLEKSRLLSDRFSAERPKGSFSTLEIQRTEQGDSAMYLCASSLHGGVDQETQYFGPGTRLLVL.

This clone was counted between two and nine times. This chain uses TRBV27 with TRBJ1-2; D is unclear. The CDR3 length is 14 residues. Deletions cut 0 bases from V and 8 bases from J, with 13 bases between. CDR1 and CDR2 (germline): MNHEY, SMNVEV (reference sequence). The CDR3 spells CASSLSTLSDGYTF. For the CDR3, the DNA is TGTGCCAGCAGTTTATCGACACTGTCCGACGGCTACACCTTC.

The V gene is TRBV4-3, the J gene TRBJ2-7, with a weak D call TRBD1 (6 bases). Trimming removed 6 bases from V and 0 bases from J, with 9 bases in between. This CDR3 contains 13 residues. CDR1 is LGHNA, CDR2 YSLEER, per germline. CDR3 residues: CASSQGISYEQYF. In DNA form, the CDR3 reads TGCGCCAGCAGTCAGGGGATCTCCTACGAGCAGTACTTC.

The V gene is TRBV5-1, the J gene TRBJ2-7; a weak D match, TRBD2 (6 bases). Germline-derived CDR1 and CDR2 are SGHRS and YFSETQ. The germline V and J ends were trimmed by 0 bases and 3 bases, with 13 bases remaining between them. The CDR3 totals 15 residues. The CDR3 coding sequence is TGCGCCAGCAGCTTGGGTCGGGAGTCTAACTACGAGCAGTACTTC. Its translation: CASSLGRESNYEQYF.

J is TRBJ1-5 and V is TRBV5-1; TRBD1 aligns across 7 bases. V lost 4 bases to trimming and J lost 7 bases; unmatched junction nucleotides: 11. There are 15 residues in the CDR3. The germline V gene encodes CDR1 SGHRS and CDR2 YFSETQ. The CDR3 bases are TGCGCCAGCAGCGGGACAGTGGGGGCGGTACAGCCCCAGCATTTT. Its translation: CASSGTVGAVQPQHF.

This sequence joins TRBV5-8 and TRBJ2-3, with 7 bases matching TRBD2. Germline V gene data show CDR1 as SGHTS and CDR2 as YDEGEE. Trimming cost V 5 bases and J 10 bases; bases outside gene matches: 7. CDR3 length equals 12 residues. The CDR3 DNA reads TGTGCCAGCAGTTCGGGACTATCGCCGCAGTATTTT. Translating it yields CASSSGLSPQYF.

In this sample, this clone turned up a few times. V and J are TRBV7-8 and TRBJ2-3; 11 bases fit TRBD2. The CDR3 consists of 16 residues. J was trimmed by 5 bases and V by 5 bases; bases with no gene match: 9. The germline CDR1 and CDR2 sequences are SGHVS and FQNEAQ. The CDR3 sequence is CASSVPSGGQLDTQYF. The CDR3 nucleotides are TGTGCCAGCAGCGTCCCTAGCGGGGGGCAGCTAGATACGCAGTATTTT.

V usage is TRBV7-9 and J usage is TRBJ1-1, with 9 bases fitting TRBD1. V trimming: 6 bases; J trimming: 4 bases; junction bases outside the gene matches: 3. The CDR3 runs to 13 residues. CDR1 and CDR2 from the germline V gene are SEHNR and FQNEAQ (reference sequence). The CDR3 nucleotides read TGTGCCAGCAGGTCGACAGGGGGCACTGAAGCTTTCTTT. It is translated as CASRSTGGTEAFF. The variable domain in full, with the rest retrieved from reference TRBV7-9 and TRBJ1-1, is DTGVSQNPRHKITKRGQNVTFRCDPISEHNRLYWYRQTLGQGPEFLTYFQNEAQLEKSRLLSDRFSAERPKGSFSTLEIQRTEQGDSAMYLCASRSTGGTEAFFGQGTRLTVV.

The chain employs TRBV6-5 and TRBJ1-2; perhaps TRBD1 as D (5 bases). The CDR3 runs 15 residues. CDR1 and CDR2 from the germline V gene are MNHEY and SVGAGI. V was pared by 1 base and J by 4 bases, with 13 bases between. The CDR3 is CASSYWTSTSYGYTF. CDR3 DNA: TGTGCCAGCAGTTACTGGACATCTACCTCCTATGGCTACACCTTC.

The V and J genes are TRBV29-1 and TRBJ1-4; 8 bases are a match to TRBD1. There are 14 residues in the CDR3. Germline CDR1 and CDR2: SQVTM and ANQGSEA. The V and J ends lost 7 bases and 8 bases, in that order; junction bases with no gene match: 12. The CDR3 loop is CSATTTGVEEKLFF. In nucleotides, the CDR3 is TGCAGCGCTACGACGACAGGGGTAGAGGAAAAACTGTTTTTT.

The V call is TRBV10-2, the J call TRBJ1-2; possibly TRBD1 for D (5 bases). CDR1 is WSHSY, CDR2 SAAADI, per germline. Trimming left V 4 bases short and J 4 bases short, with 16 bases between. The CDR3 length is 15 residues. This CDR3 reads CASSADTGDPYGYTF. DNA of the CDR3: TGCGCCAGCAGTGCGGATACAGGCGACCCCTATGGCTACACCTTC.